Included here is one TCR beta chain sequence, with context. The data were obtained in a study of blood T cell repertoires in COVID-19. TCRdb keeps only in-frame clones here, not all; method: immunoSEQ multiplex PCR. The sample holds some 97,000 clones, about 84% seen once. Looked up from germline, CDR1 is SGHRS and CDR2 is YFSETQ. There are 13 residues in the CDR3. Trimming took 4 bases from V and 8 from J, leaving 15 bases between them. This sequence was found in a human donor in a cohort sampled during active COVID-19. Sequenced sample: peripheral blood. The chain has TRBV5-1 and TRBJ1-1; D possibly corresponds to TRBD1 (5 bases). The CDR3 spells CASSPSSYREAFF. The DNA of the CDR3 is TGCGCCAGCAGCCCATCCTCATACAGGGAAGCTTTCTTT.